This T cell receptor (beta chain) came from a study of early T cells in non-severe SARS-CoV-2 infection. This clonotype was counted at least ten times. TCRdb reanalysed the 5' RACE reads using MiXCR and keeps one entry per CDR3 protein. The sample gives 60,000 or so distinct CDR3 sequences, 11% of which show up once; around 1.6% is in the top ten. Germline CDR1 is SGHRS and CDR2 is YFSETQ. Deletions cut 2 bases from V and 0 bases from J, with 6 bases between. The CDR3 sequence is 13 residues long. The sequence came from an adult who was a healthcare worker with PCR-confirmed SARS-CoV-2 infection or an uninfected control (not recorded which). Sequencing was done on a sample of whole blood. J is TRBJ2-7 and V is TRBV5-1; no clear D. The CDR3 is CASSFGSSYEQYF. The CDR3 DNA reads TGCGCCAGCAGCTTTGGCAGCTCCTACGAGCAGTACTTC.